Listed here are 6 T cell receptor beta chains from one sample, sequenced in a study of cytotoxic CD8 clonotypes in ibrutinib-treated CLL. TCRdb's copy holds only in-frame clones and misses some; the assay was immunoSEQ multiplex PCR. The sample includes tens of thousands of clones, about 86% of them seen just once. The material was PBMCs, obtained before ibrutinib treatment. All receptors come from a human donor with chronic lymphocytic leukemia.

The V and J genes are TRBV29-1 and TRBJ2-2, with 8 bases matching TRBD2. From germline, CDR1 is SQVTM and CDR2 ANQGSEA. This CDR3 spans 17 amino acids. V dropped 4 bases and J dropped 6; count of bases not matched to a gene: 16. CDR3 coding DNA: TGCAGCGTTGCCGGGGGGGGGCCCTCGTCCCTTGCCGGGGAGCTGTTTTTT. Its protein is CSVAGGGPSSLAGELFF.

CDR3 loop: CASSPKAGVDTQYF. The DNA for the CDR3 is TGCGCCAGCAGCCCAAAAGCGGGAGTCGATACGCAGTATTTT. The chain combines TRBV5-1 with TRBJ2-3, with TRBD2 identical over 8 bases. Germline V lookup: CDR1 SGHRS, CDR2 YFSETQ. This CDR3 is 14 amino acids long. V was pared by 4 bases and J by 6 bases, with 7 bases of the junction left unmatched.

In the case of this clone: The junction departs from the called germline gene at one end, perhaps through a read error. The chain recombines TRBV5-1 with TRBJ1-1; D is uncertain. Germline-derived CDR1 and CDR2 are SGHRS and YFSETQ. The CDR3 consists of 13 residues. The chain's CDR3 is CASSLGSDTEAFF. The CDR3 DNA reads TGCGCCAGCAGTTTGGGGAGTGACACTGAAGCTTTCTTT.

The chain has TRBV12-5 and TRBJ2-3; 7 bases are a match to TRBD2. From germline, CDR1 is LGHNT and CDR2 FRNRAP. The V and J ends lost 3 bases and 5 bases, in that order; junction bases with no gene match: 8. The CDR3 length is 15 residues. DNA for the CDR3: TGTGCTAGTGGTTTAGCGGGATCGGCGGGAGATACGCAGTATTTT. Protein: CASGLAGSAGDTQYF.

This clone was picked up one time. The chain has TRBV5-8 and TRBJ2-3; no clear D. In germline, CDR1 is SGHTS, CDR2 YDEGEE. The CDR3 covers 14 residues. V shed 6 bases and J shed 4 bases, with 15 bases lying between them. In nucleotides, the CDR3 is TGTGCCAGCAAGAGTTCATGGGGTGCAGATACGCAGTATTTT. Translation: CASKSSWGADTQYF.

The rearrangement uses TRBV6-6 and TRBJ1-5; TRBD1 matches at 8 bases. The CDR3 has 16 amino acids. V lost 4 bases to trimming and J lost 2 bases; unmatched junction nucleotides: 7. In germline, CDR1 is MNHNY, CDR2 SVGAGI (reference sequence). CDR3 sequence (DNA): TGTGCCAGCAGTTCCATCCCGGGACAGGGCAATCAGCCCCAGCATTTT. Its protein product is CASSSIPGQGNQPQHF.